Sequencing of this T cell receptor (beta chain) was carried out in a study of T cell repertoires in cytomegalovirus infection. General study points: Predominance within the ex vivo response was attributable to HLA-C-restricted CMV-specific TCR beta clonotypes.

This clonotype appeared once. Its matching antigen is unknown. TCRdb recomputed calls from the reads with MiXCR, one row per CDR3 protein. The table records around 120,000 distinct CDR3 sequences, about 24% of them present only once. Trimming removed 3 bases from V and 0 bases from J; junction bases left unmatched: 7. Germline loops: CDR1 SGHRS, CDR2 YFSETQ. CDR3 length: 16 residues. This sequence was found in a human donor in good health (CMV status not recorded). Some clones in this sample may be carry-over from other donors' samples. Sequenced material: PBMCs, sequenced either directly or after in vitro stimulation (not recorded which). This sequence joins TRBV5-1 and TRBJ1-1; 8 bases match TRBD1. This CDR3 is CASSSIDRGMNTEAFF. CDR3 nucleotides: TGCGCCAGCAGCTCGATCGACAGGGGAATGAACACTGAAGCTTTCTTT.